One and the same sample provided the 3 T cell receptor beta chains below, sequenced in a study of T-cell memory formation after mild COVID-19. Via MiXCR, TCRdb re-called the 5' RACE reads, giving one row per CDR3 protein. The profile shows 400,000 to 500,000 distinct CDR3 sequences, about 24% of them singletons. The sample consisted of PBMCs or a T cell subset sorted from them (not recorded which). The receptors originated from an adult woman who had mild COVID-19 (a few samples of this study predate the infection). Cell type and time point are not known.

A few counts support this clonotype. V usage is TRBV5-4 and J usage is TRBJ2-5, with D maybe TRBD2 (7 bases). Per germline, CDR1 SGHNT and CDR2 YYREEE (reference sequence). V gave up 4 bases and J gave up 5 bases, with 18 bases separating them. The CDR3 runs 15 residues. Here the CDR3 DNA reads TGTGCCAGCAGCCAAGGAGGGGGGGCCGTGGAGACCCAGTACTTC. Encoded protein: CASSQGGGAVETQYF.

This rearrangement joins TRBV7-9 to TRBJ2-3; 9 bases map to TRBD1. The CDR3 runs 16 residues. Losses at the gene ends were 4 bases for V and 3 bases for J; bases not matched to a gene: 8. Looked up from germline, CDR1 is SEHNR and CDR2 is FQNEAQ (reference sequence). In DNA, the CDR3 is TGTGCCAGCAGCTCGACGCCCGACAGGGGGACAGATACGCAGTATTTT. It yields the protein CASSSTPDRGTDTQYF.

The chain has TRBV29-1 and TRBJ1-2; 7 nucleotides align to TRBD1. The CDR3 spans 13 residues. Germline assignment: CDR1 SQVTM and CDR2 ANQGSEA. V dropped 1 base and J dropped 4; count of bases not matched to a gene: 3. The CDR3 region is CSVEGTGAYGYTF. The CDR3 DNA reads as TGCAGCGTTGAAGGGACAGGCGCCTATGGCTACACCTTC.